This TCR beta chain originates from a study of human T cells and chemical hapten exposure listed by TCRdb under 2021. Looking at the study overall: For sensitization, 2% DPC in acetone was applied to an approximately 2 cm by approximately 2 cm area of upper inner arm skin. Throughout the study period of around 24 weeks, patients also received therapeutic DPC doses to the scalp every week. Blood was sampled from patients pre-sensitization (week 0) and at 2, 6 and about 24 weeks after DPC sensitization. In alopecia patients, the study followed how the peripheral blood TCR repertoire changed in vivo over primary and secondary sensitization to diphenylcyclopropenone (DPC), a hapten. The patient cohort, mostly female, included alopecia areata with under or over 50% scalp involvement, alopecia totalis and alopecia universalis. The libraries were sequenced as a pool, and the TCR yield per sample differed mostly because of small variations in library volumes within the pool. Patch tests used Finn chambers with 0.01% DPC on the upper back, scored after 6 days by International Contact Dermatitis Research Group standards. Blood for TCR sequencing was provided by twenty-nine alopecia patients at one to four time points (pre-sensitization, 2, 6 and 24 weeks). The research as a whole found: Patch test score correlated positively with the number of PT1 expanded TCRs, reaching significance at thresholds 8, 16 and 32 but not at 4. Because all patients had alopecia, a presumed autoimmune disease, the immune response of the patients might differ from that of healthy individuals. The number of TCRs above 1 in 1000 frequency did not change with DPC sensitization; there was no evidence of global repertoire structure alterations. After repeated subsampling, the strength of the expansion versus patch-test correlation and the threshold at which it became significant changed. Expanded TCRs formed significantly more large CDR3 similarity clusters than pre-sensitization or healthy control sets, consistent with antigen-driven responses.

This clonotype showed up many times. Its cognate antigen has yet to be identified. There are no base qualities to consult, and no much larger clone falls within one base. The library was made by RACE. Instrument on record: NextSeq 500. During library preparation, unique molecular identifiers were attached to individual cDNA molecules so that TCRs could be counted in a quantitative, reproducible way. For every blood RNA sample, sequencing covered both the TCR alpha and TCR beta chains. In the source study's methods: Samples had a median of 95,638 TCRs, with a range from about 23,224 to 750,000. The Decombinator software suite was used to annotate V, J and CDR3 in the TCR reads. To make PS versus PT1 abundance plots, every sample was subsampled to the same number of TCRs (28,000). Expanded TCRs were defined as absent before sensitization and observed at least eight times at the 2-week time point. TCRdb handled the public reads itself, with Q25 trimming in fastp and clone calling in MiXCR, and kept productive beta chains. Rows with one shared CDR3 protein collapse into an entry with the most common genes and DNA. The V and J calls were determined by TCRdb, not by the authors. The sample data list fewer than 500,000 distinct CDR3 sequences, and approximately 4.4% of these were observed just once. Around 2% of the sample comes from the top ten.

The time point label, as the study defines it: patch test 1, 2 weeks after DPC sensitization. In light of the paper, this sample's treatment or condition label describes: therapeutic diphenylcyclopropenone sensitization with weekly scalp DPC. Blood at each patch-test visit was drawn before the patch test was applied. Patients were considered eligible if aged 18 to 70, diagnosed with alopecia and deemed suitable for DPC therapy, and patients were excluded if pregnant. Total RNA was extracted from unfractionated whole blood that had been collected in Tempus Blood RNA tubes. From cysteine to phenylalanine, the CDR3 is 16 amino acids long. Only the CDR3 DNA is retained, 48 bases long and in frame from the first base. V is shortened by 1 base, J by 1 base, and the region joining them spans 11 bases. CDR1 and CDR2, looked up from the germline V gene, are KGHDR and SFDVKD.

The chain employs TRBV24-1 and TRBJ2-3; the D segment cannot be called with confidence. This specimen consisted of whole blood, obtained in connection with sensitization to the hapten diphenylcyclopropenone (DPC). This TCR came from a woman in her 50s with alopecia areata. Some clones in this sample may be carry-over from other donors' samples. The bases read TGTGCCACCAGTGATTTTGGTCGAAGTGGCACAGATACGCAGTATTTT. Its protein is CATSDFGRSGTDTQYF.